One T cell receptor beta chain is described in this entry. With a much larger clone just one base away, this may be a read error. This specimen belongs to a study of response to subunit inactivated influenza vaccine. This CDR3 has 16 residues. A single record per CDR3 protein comes from TCRdb applying MiXCR to the RT-PCR reads. Altogether hundreds of thousands of distinct CDR3 sequences are present, 12% being singletons, with the ten largest covering roughly 10%. The sample was PBMCs from blood, taken on the day of vaccination. The sequence came from a man over 45 who received an inactivated influenza vaccine. V usage is TRBV12-3 or TRBV12-4 and J usage is TRBJ2-2; 8 bases match TRBD2. Written as DNA, the CDR3 is TGTGCCAGCAGTTTAGAGCGGGGGCCAAACACCGGGGAGCTGTATTTT. It specifies CASSLERGPNTGELYF.